Reported below is one T cell receptor beta chain. Its antigen is still unknown. Germline lookup yields CDR1 LNHDA and CDR2 SQIVND (reference sequence). CDR3 length: 12 residues. Trimming pared 7 bases from V and 2 bases from J, leaving 6 bases between. These data belong to a study of T cell responses to AZD1222 COVID-19 vaccine. Broader study findings: Unmutated variant regions are reportedly the target of nearly half of TCRs that are spike-specific.

The data were produced by immunoSEQ multiplex PCR, yet TCRdb's version contains in-frame clones alone and is incomplete. The table lists 90,000 to 150,000 clones, roughly 90% of them singletons. This sample comprised peripheral blood, obtained 28 days after the second AZD1222 dose. The TCR originated in an adult who received the AZD1222 COVID-19 vaccine. The chain employs TRBV19 and TRBJ1-5; no firm D call. The CDR3 DNA follows: TGTGCCAGTAATACAGGCAATCAGCCCCAGCATTTT. Its translation: CASNTGNQPQHF.